This entry describes one TCR beta chain. As yet, its antigen is unknown. Method: immunoSEQ multiplex PCR; TCRdb's copy keeps in-frame clones and lacks some. This sample carries approximately 33,000 clones, 74% of them seen once, and the ten largest clones take 4.7%. CDR1 and CDR2 from the germline V gene are MDHEN and SYDVKM. CDR3 length: 15 residues. With V trimmed by 2 bases and J by 7 bases, 5 bases remained unmatched. These data are taken from a study of early stage breast cancer tumors. Study-wide context: ER+/PR+/HER2- status applied to about 80% of the 16 invasive breast tumors. Study-wide findings and caveats: Chain pairing and CD4, CD8 or FOXP3 expression were not captured.

This chain connects TRBV28 to TRBJ2-2; 9 bases align to TRBD2. This sequence originates from a person aged 35-55 years with breast cancer. Sequencing input: blood. The CDR3: CASSLAGGPNGELFF. In nucleotides, the CDR3 is TGTGCCAGCAGTTTAGCGGGAGGGCCTAACGGGGAGCTGTTTTTT.